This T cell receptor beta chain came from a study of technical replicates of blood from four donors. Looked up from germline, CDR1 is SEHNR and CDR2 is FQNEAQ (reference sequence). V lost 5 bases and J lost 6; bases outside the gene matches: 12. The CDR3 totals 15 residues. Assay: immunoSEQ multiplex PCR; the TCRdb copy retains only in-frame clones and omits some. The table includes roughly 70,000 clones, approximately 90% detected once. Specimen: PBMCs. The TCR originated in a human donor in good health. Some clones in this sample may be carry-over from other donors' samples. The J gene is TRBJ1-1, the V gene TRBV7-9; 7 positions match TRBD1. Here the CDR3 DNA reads TGTGCCAGCAGCCGACCTACAGGGGCGACGTCTGAAGCTTTCTTT. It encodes CASSRPTGATSEAFF.